This T cell receptor beta chain was identified during a study of cytotoxic CD8 clonotypes in ibrutinib-treated CLL. Overall study: There were 11 relapsed/refractory patients and about 15 treatment-naive patients, and approximately 17 were IGHV unmutated. Productive templates per sample averaged 255,043; productive rearrangements, 80,000 to 95,000.

Study-level findings and limits: Age-matched healthy donor levels were exceeded by baseline clonality, which tracked circulating CD8+ T-cell counts. Shared public clonotypes were rare, and on treatment they either got smaller or stayed the same.

This table comes from immunoSEQ multiplex PCR, and its TCRdb copy is limited to in-frame clones, with some not included. The sample carries some 200,000 clones, about four fifths recorded once. In the case of this clone: The target antigen is unknown.

Germline V gene sequence: CDR1 MNHNS, CDR2 SASEGT. This CDR3 comprises 12 residues. With 6 bases removed from V and 7 bases from J, the gap between germline ends came to 10 bases. The sequenced sample was PBMCs, obtained after 12 months of ibrutinib treatment. This receptor was obtained from a human donor with chronic lymphocytic leukemia. The chain employs TRBV6-1 and TRBJ1-3; unclear D gene. CDR3 in amino acids: CASRGSFNTIYF. The CDR3 coding sequence is TGTGCCAGCAGGGGGAGTTTCAACACCATATATTTT.